Below, 19 T cell receptor beta chains from the same sample are listed, as sequenced in a study of shared clonotypes between healthy human individuals. Profiling relied on immunoSEQ multiplex PCR, and the TCRdb table lists in-frame clones only, not all of them. In the table there are some 2,000,000 clones, approximately 95% of which are singletons. The sequenced sample consisted of naive CD4+ T cells sorted from blood. Regarding subset: CD45RA+ positively selected. These receptors all stem from a man younger than 35 in good health.

This clone is a singleton in its sample. The chain joins TRBV11-3 to TRBJ2-1; 9 bases match TRBD1. This CDR3 region has 20 residues. In germline, CDR1 is SGHNT, CDR2 YENEEA. Losses at the gene ends were 2 bases for V and 3 bases for J; bases not matched to a gene: 17. CDR3 protein: CASSLLTGRRGTGNYNEQFF. DNA of the CDR3: TGTGCCAGCAGCTTACTCACCGGACGACGGGGGACAGGGAACTACAATGAGCAGTTCTTC.

On this clone itself: This may be a read error: a much more frequent sequence differs by one nucleotide. The identical CDR3 is also encoded by other nucleotide sequences in the sample. The V call is TRBV7-9, the J call TRBJ2-7; D unclear. V was shortened by 5 bases and J by 1 base, with 3 bases between the two germline ends. Germline V gives CDR1 SEHNR, CDR2 FQNEAQ (reference sequence). The CDR3 length is 11 residues. CDR3 bases: TGTGCCAGCAGCCCATCCTACGAGCAGTACTTC. This translates into CASSPSYEQYF.

Regarding this clone: A much larger clone is a single base away; this may be a read error. The V call is TRBV7-2, the J call TRBJ1-6; 7 nucleotides match TRBD1. CDR3 length equals 14 residues. The V segment lost 5 bases and the J segment 6 bases; nucleotides outside the gene matches: 4. Germline V gene sequence: CDR1 SGHTA, CDR2 FQGNSA. DNA of the CDR3: TGTGCCAGCAGCCCCGGGACAGTTAATTCACCCCTCCACTTT. Protein: CASSPGTVNSPLHF.

The rearrangement joins TRBV9 to TRBJ2-1; 10 nucleotides align to TRBD2. The CDR3 consists of 16 residues. Trimming took 4 bases from V and 7 from J; bases not matched to a gene: 11. Germline loops: CDR1 SGDLS, CDR2 YYNGEE. The CDR3 region is CASSPGLAGVGNEQFF. The CDR3 DNA is TGTGCCAGCAGCCCGGGTCTAGCGGGAGTTGGGAATGAGCAGTTCTTC.

This rearrangement joins TRBV20-1 to TRBJ2-1; D uncertain. The V end lost 7 bases, the J end lost 3 bases, and 7 bases lay between the germline ends. The CDR3 contains 11 residues. Germline V gives CDR1 DFQATT, CDR2 SNEGSKA (reference sequence). CDR3 residues: CSGKGYNEQFF. In DNA form, the CDR3 reads TGCAGTGGTAAGGGCTACAATGAGCAGTTCTTC.

A note on this clone: This specimen includes other DNA sequences encoding the same CDR3. The rearrangement joins TRBV20-1 to TRBJ2-7; no clear D gene. The V gene's germline CDR1 is DFQATT and CDR2 SNEGSKA (reference sequence). Trimming cost V 6 bases and J 0 bases, with 6 bases left between them. CDR3 size: 11 residues. The CDR3 loop reads CSAGSSYEQYF. DNA for the CDR3: TGCAGTGCAGGGTCCTCCTACGAGCAGTACTTC.

V and J are TRBV5-6 and TRBJ1-5; D is unclear. CDR1 and CDR2 (germline): SGHDT, YYEEEE. CDR3 size: 15 residues. Trimming removed 0 bases from V and 2 bases from J, with 9 bases in between. This CDR3 is CASSLGLHGNQPQHF. For the CDR3, the DNA is TGTGCCAGCAGCTTGGGACTTCACGGCAATCAGCCCCAGCATTTT.

This chain connects TRBV30 to TRBJ2-7; D is ambiguous. The CDR3 sequence is 14 residues long. The V and J ends lost 0 bases and 3 bases respectively, with 12 bases between them. Germline V lookup: CDR1 GTSNPN, CDR2 SVGIG (reference sequence). CDR3: CAWSVRRLGYEQYF. CDR3 nucleotide sequence: TGTGCCTGGAGTGTACGTCGATTGGGCTACGAGCAGTACTTC. Full variable domain (outside the CDR3, taken from reference TRBV30 and TRBJ2-7): SQTIHQWPATLVQPVGSPLSLECTVEGTSNPNLYWYRQAAGRGLQLLFYSVGIGQISSEVPQNLSASRPQDRQFILSSKKLLLSDSGFYLCAWSVRRLGYEQYFGPGTRLTVT.

The J gene is TRBJ2-4, the V gene TRBV6-5; 8 positions match TRBD1. Germline lookup yields CDR1 MNHEY and CDR2 SVGAGI. The CDR3 runs to 14 residues. V shed 0 bases and J 5 bases; nucleotides not matched to a gene: 0. In DNA form, the CDR3 reads TGTGCCAGCAGTTACTCCAGGGGGCAAAACATTCAGTACTTC. Amino acids: CASSYSRGQNIQYF.

This sequence joins TRBV6-1 and TRBJ1-4; D is undetermined. Trimming removed 4 bases at V and 3 bases at J, with 6 bases between. The CDR3 covers 13 residues. Looked up from germline, CDR1 is MNHNS and CDR2 is SASEGT. CDR3 DNA: TGTGCCAGCAGTGCTCAGTCTAATGAAAAACTGTTTTTT. Its protein product is CASSAQSNEKLFF.

This chain connects TRBV6-6 to TRBJ1-2; D is perhaps TRBD1 (6 bases). V dropped 8 bases and J dropped 4 bases, with 17 bases sitting between them. The CDR3 is 14 amino acids. Per germline, CDR1 MNHNY and CDR2 SVGAGI (reference sequence). CDR3 sequence (DNA): TGTGCCAGCGGGCGAGGGGGATCGGGCTATGGCTACACCTTC. The encoded protein is CASGRGGSGYGYTF.

The chain recombines TRBV30 with TRBJ1-6; D remains unclear. This CDR3 has 13 amino acids. Germline CDR1 reads GTSNPN; CDR2 reads SVGIG (reference sequence). Trimming cost V 1 base and J 4 bases, with 5 bases left between them. The DNA for the CDR3 is TGTGCCTGGAGTGAGGCGTATAATTCACCCCTCCACTTT. Its translation: CAWSEAYNSPLHF.

The V and J genes are TRBV4-1 and TRBJ1-4, with D uncertain. V lost 2 bases, J lost 8 bases, and 9 bases lay in between. Germline CDR1 and CDR2: MGHRA and YSYEKL. CDR3 length: 13 residues. This CDR3 is CASSQPLLEKLFF. The CDR3, as DNA: TGCGCCAGCAGCCAACCCCTGCTAGAAAAACTGTTTTTT.

The chain recombines TRBV2 with TRBJ2-6, with D unresolved. V was cut by 7 bases and J by 13 bases, with 11 bases left in between. The CDR3 is 11 residues long. Germline-derived CDR1 and CDR2 are SNHLY and FYNNEI. The CDR3 DNA sequence: TGTGCCAGCACGTACAGCCTAGTCCTGACTTTC. This sequence encodes CASTYSLVLTF.

The rearrangement joins TRBV7-2 to TRBJ2-1; 9 bases fit TRBD2. V was pared by 7 bases and J by 4 bases, with 11 bases of the junction left unmatched. This CDR3 contains 16 residues. Germline-derived CDR1 and CDR2 are SGHTA and FQGNSA. CDR3 sequence: CASNLRSGGLYNEQFF. CDR3 in DNA: TGTGCCAGCAACCTTAGGAGCGGGGGGCTTTACAATGAGCAGTTCTTC. The full variable domain, in which reference TRBV7-2 and TRBJ2-1 provide the parts outside the CDR3, is GAGVSQSPSNKVTEKGKDVELRCDPISGHTALYWYRQSLGQGLEFLIYFQGNSAPDKSGLPSDRFSAERTGGSVSTLTIQRTQQEDSAVYLCASNLRSGGLYNEQFFGPGTRLTVL.

J is TRBJ2-1 and V is TRBV6-5; TRBD2 agrees at 10 bases. V shed 2 bases, J shed 6 bases, and the junction held 7 bases outside the gene matches. This CDR3 region has 16 residues. Germline V gene lookup returns CDR1 MNHEY and CDR2 SVGAGI. The CDR3 DNA reads as TGTGCCAGCAGTTACGCCGGACTAGCGGAGCTCAATGAGCAGTTCTTC. Its translation: CASSYAGLAELNEQFF.

This clone was observed once. The J gene is TRBJ1-2, the V gene TRBV7-2, with no clear D. The germline V gene encodes CDR1 SGHTA and CDR2 FQGNSA. V lost 4 bases and J 4 bases, leaving 10 bases between the germline ends. This CDR3 has 13 amino acids. The CDR3 coding sequence is TGTGCCAGCAGCTCGGACGGTCTCTATGGCTACACCTTC. This translates into CASSSDGLYGYTF.

The chain uses TRBV30 and TRBJ1-2; D gene uncertain. This CDR3 region has 11 residues. Germline V gene lookup returns CDR1 GTSNPN and CDR2 SVGIG (reference sequence). Trimming took off 2 bases at V and 7 bases at J, with 8 bases between the two ends. This chain's CDR3 is CAWSRQSGYTF. CDR3 nucleotide sequence: TGTGCCTGGAGTAGGCAGTCTGGCTACACCTTC. Full variable domain (outside the CDR3, taken from reference TRBV30 and TRBJ1-2): SQTIHQWPATLVQPVGSPLSLECTVEGTSNPNLYWYRQAAGRGLQLLFYSVGIGQISSEVPQNLSASRPQDRQFILSSKKLLLSDSGFYLCAWSRQSGYTFGSGTRLTVV.

J is TRBJ2-1 and V is TRBV5-4; no definite D call. Looked up from germline, CDR1 is SGHNT and CDR2 is YYREEE (reference sequence). Trimming took 4 bases from V and 1 from J, leaving 12 bases between them. This CDR3 comprises 15 residues. The CDR3, as DNA: TGTGCCAGCAGCCAGGCTAGTGGATCCTACAATGAGCAGTTCTTC. This codes for CASSQASGSYNEQFF.